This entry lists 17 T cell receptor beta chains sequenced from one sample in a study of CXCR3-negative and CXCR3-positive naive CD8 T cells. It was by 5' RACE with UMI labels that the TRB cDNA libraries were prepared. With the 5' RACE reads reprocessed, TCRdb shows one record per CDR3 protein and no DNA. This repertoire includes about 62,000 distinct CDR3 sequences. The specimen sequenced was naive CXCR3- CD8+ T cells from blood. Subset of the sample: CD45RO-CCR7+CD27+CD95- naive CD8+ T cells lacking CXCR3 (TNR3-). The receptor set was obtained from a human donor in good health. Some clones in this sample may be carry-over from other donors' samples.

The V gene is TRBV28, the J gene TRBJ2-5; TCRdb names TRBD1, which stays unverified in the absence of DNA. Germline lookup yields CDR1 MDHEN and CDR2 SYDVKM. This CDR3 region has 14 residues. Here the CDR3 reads CASSLWGEQETQYF.

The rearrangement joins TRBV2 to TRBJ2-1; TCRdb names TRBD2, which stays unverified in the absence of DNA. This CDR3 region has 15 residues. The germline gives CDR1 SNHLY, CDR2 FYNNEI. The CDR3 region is CASSDRVEGYNEQFF.

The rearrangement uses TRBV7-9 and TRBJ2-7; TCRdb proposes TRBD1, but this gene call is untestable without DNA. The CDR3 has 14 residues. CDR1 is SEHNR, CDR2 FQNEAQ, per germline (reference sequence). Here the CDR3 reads CASSSTGETYEQYF.

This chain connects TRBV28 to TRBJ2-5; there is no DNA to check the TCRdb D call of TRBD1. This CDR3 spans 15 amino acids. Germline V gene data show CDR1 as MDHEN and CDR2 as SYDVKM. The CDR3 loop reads CASSLDRAFQETQYF.

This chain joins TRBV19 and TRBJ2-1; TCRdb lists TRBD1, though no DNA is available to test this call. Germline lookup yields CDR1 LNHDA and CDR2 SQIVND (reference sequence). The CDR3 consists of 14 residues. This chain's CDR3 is CASSFGISYNEQFF.

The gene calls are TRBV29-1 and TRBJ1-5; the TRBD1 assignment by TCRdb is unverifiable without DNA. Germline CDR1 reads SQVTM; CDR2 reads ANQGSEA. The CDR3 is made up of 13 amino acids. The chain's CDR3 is CSFRQGSNQPQHF.

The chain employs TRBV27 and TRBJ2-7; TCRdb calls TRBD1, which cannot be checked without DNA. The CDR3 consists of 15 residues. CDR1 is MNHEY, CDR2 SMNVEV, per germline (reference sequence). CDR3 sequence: CASSPRTGEPYEQYF.

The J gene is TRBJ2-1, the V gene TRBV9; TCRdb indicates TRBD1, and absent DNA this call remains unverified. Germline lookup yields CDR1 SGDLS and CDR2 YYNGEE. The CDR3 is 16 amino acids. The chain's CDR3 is CASSLEGRVTGNEQFF.

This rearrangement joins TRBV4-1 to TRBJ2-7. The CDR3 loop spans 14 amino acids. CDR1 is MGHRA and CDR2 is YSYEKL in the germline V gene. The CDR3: CASSQYAASYEQYF.

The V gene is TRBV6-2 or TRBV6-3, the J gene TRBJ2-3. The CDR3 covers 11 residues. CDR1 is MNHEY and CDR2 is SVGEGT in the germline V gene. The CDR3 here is CASSYGNTQYF.

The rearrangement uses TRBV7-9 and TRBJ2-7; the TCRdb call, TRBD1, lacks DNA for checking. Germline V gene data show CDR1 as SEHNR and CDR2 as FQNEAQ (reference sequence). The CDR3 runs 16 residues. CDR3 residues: CASSLGDSRPSYEQYF.

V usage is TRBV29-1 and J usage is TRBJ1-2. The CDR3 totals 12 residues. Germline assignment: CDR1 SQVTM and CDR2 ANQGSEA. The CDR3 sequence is CSAAVVNYGYTF. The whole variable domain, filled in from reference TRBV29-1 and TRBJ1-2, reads SAVISQKPSRDICQRGTSLTIQCQVDSQVTMMFWYRQQPGQSLTLIATANQGSEATYESGFVIDKFPISRPNLTFSTLTVSNMSPEDSSIYLCSAAVVNYGYTFGSGTRLTVV.

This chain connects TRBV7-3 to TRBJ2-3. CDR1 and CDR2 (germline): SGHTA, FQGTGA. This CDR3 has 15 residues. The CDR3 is CASSLFSQRTDTQYF. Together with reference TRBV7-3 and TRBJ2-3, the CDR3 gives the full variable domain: GAGVSQTPSNKVTEKGKYVELRCDPISGHTALYWYRQSLGQGPEFLIYFQGTGAADDSGLPNDRFFAVRPEGSVSTLKIQRTERGDSAVYLCASSLFSQRTDTQYFGPGTRLTVL.

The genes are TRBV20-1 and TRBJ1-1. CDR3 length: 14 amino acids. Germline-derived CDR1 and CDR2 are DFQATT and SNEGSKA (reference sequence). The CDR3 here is CSAKSPSRDTEAFF.

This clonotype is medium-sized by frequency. The CDR3 sequence is CASSYTGASGANEQFF. J is TRBJ2-1 and V is TRBV6-2 or TRBV6-3; TCRdb proposes TRBD2, but this gene call is untestable without DNA. This CDR3 comprises 16 residues. Germline V lookup: CDR1 MNHEY, CDR2 SVGEGT.

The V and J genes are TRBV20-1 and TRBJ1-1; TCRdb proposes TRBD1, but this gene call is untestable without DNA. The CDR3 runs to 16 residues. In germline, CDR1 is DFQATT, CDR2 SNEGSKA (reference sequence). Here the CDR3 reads CSARDPPGAWNTEAFF.

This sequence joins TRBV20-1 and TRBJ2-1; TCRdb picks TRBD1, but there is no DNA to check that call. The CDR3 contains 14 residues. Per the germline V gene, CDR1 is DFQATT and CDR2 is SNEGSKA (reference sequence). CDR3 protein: CSQIRDRGQNEQFF.